Following are 18 T cell receptor beta chains from one sample sequenced in a study of esophageal squamous cell carcinoma under preoperative chemotherapy. Sample time point: before preoperative PTX-NDP chemotherapy. MiXCR, run by TCRdb on the PCR reads, gives a single entry per CDR3 protein. Of around 29,000 distinct CDR3 sequences listed, under 60% are singletons. This specimen was collected from a patient given preoperative chemotherapy. The receptors were gathered from a human donor with esophageal squamous cell carcinoma. The donor label of this sample is uncertain.

As for this clonotype: Its ends do not fully match the called genes, so a read error is possible. The rearrangement links TRBV7-2 to TRBJ2-4; D uncertain. Per germline, CDR1 SGHTA and CDR2 FQGNSA. This CDR3 has 15 amino acids. CDR3 protein: CASSSRTIDKDIQYF. In DNA form, the CDR3 reads TGTGCCAGCAGTAGCAGAACCATTGACAAAGACATTCAGTACTTC.

This clonotype has a count of ten or more. CDR3 in amino acids: CASSLFGLADNIQYF. The CDR3 nucleotides read TGTGCCAGCAGTTTATTCGGCCTAGCAGATAACATTCAGTACTTC. This sequence joins TRBV28 and TRBJ2-4; TRBD2 is a possible D gene (5 bases). The V end lost 1 base, the J end lost 7 bases, and 14 bases lay between the germline ends. Germline V gives CDR1 MDHEN, CDR2 SYDVKM. The CDR3 totals 15 residues.

This clonotype showed up just a few times. The chain joins TRBV23-1 to TRBJ2-5, with 8 nucleotides matching TRBD1. The DNA end is more similar to TRBJ2-7, so the J call may be wrong. TRBV23-1 is known as an ORF, though its function is uncertain. The CDR3 is made up of 13 amino acids. The CDR3 DNA reads as TGCGCCAGGACCTTGGACAGGGAATACGAGCAGTACTTC. It codes for CARTLDREYEQYF.

This rearrangement joins TRBV7-2 to TRBJ2-7; 8 bases agree with TRBD1. The CDR3 covers 15 residues. The V gene end was trimmed by 1 base and the J gene end by 4 bases; junction bases not matched to a gene: 6. Germline lookup yields CDR1 SGHTA and CDR2 FQGNSA. The CDR3, as DNA: TGTGCCAGCAGCTTAGGGGGGGACAGGTTGTACGAGCAGTACTTC. This codes for CASSLGGDRLYEQYF.

The chain uses TRBV5-4 and TRBJ2-4, with 15 nucleotides matching TRBD2. CDR3 length: 15 amino acids. V was clipped by 4 bases and J by 7 bases; unmatched bases: 3. Germline assignment: CDR1 SGHNT and CDR2 YYREEE (reference sequence). The CDR3 sequence is CASSAGTSGGNIQYF. The CDR3, as DNA: TGTGCCAGCAGCGCCGGGACTAGCGGGGGGAACATTCAGTACTTC.

In its sample, this clonotype was seen many times. This may be a read error, as it is one base from a much larger clone. The chain uses TRBV11-2 and TRBJ2-1, with 7 bases aligning to TRBD1. Germline assignment: CDR1 SGHAT and CDR2 FQNNGV. This CDR3 contains 13 residues. V lost 0 bases and J lost 10; bases outside the gene matches: 3. CDR3 DNA: TGTGCCAGCAGCTTAGAGACAGGGATAGAGCAGTTCTTC. It is translated as CASSLETGIEQFF. Full variable domain (outside the CDR3, taken from reference TRBV11-2 and TRBJ2-1): EAGVAQSPRYKIIEKRQSVAFWCNPISGHATLYWYQQILGQGPKLLIQFQNNGVVDDSQLPKDRFSAERLKGVDSTLKIQPAKLEDSAVYLCASSLETGIEQFFGPGTRLTVL.

This clonotype was recorded many times. A much larger clone sits a single nucleotide away, making a read error possible. This chain joins TRBV11-3 and TRBJ2-1; 8 bases line up with TRBD1. CDR1 SGHNT and CDR2 YENEEA come from the germline V gene. The junction had 11 bases not matched to a gene; V was cut back by 3 bases and J by 13 bases. The CDR3 extends over 14 amino acids. Here the CDR3 reads CASSFGQGGETQFF. CDR3 nucleotide sequence: TGTGCCAGCAGCTTCGGACAGGGTGGGGAGACCCAGTTCTTC.

In the case of this clonotype: One base away lies a much larger clone, so this may be a sequencing read error. The rearrangement joins TRBV5-5 to TRBJ2-1; D not resolved. Near its end, the DNA agrees better with TRBJ2-7, so the J call may be wrong. The germline V gene has CDR1 SGHKS and CDR2 YYEKEE (reference sequence). The CDR3 contains 11 residues. The CDR3 protein is CASSLGNEQYF. The CDR3 nucleotides read TGTGCCAGCAGCTTGGGTAATGAGCAGTACTTC.

Concerning this clonotype itself: It is likely a read error, because the conserved phenylalanine at the end of the CDR3 is missing. J is TRBJ2-5 and V is TRBV12-3 or TRBV12-4; the match to TRBD2 covers 7 bases. The end of the DNA is better explained by TRBJ2-7, so the J call may be wrong. CDR3 length equals 16 residues. The CDR3 region is CASSLVFRLAVHEQYS. The CDR3 DNA follows: TGTGCCAGCAGTTTGGTTTTTCGGCTAGCGGTCCACGAGCAGTACTCC.

Of note for this clonotype: The junction does not match germline at one end; this may be a read error. The V and J genes are TRBV7-3 and TRBJ2-4; TRBD2 agrees at 7 bases. CDR3 length: 17 amino acids. Looked up from germline, CDR1 is SGHTA and CDR2 is FQGTGA. CDR3 bases: TGTGCCAGCAGTGTCAGACCGGGGGGACGGGACCAAAACATCCAGTACTTC. Amino acids: CASSVRPGGRDQNIQYF.

This sequence joins TRBV11-2 and TRBJ2-5; TRBD1 might be the D (6 bases). This CDR3 has 14 amino acids. V lost 2 bases to trimming and J lost 1 base, with 8 bases between them. In germline, CDR1 is SGHAT, CDR2 FQNNGV. The CDR3 spells CASSLLGGQETQYF. The CDR3, as DNA: TGTGCCAGCAGCTTACTAGGGGGCCAAGAGACCCAGTACTTC.

Regarding this clonotype: The germline gene is not matched at one end of the junction; a read error may be the cause. The gene calls are TRBV7-2 and TRBJ2-3, with 9 bases lining up with TRBD2. This CDR3 is built from 15 residues. Germline CDR1 and CDR2: SGHTA and FQGNSA. For the CDR3, the DNA is TGTGCCAGCAGCCCTAGCGGGGTGCTAGCAGGTACGCAGTTTTTT. Its protein product is CASSPSGVLAGTQFF. The variable domain in full, with the rest retrieved from reference TRBV7-2 and TRBJ2-3, is GAGVSQSPSNKVTEKGKDVELRCDPISGHTALYWYRQSLGQGLEFLIYFQGNSAPDKSGLPSDRFSAERTGGSVSTLTIQRTQQEDSAVYLCASSPSGVLAGTQFFGPGTRLTVL.

To note about this clonotype: Compared with germline, one end of the junction differs, possibly owing to a read error. The J gene is TRBJ2-1, the V gene TRBV5-4; possible D gene TRBD2, 5 bases. Germline V gene lookup returns CDR1 SGHNT and CDR2 YYREEE (reference sequence). The length of the CDR3 is 13 residues. CDR3 DNA: TGTGCCAGCAGGTTGGGGTGGGGAGAGACCCAGTTCTTC. Its translation: CASRLGWGETQFF. The full variable domain, in which reference TRBV5-4 and TRBJ2-1 provide the parts outside the CDR3, is ETGVTQSPTHLIKTRGQQVTLRCSSQSGHNTVSWYQQALGQGPQFIFQYYREEENGRGNFPPRFSGLQFPNYSSELNVNALELDDSALYLCASRLGWGETQFFGPGTRLTVL.

Notes on this clonotype: One end of the junction fails to match germline, which may point to a read error. The genes are TRBV7-2 and TRBJ2-3; the D gene could be TRBD1 or TRBD2 (6 bases each). CDR1 SGHTA and CDR2 FQGNSA come from the germline V gene. The CDR3 consists of 15 residues. Written as DNA, the CDR3 is TGTGCCACGGGGCTCGGGGGCCAGTTCACAGAGACCCAGTATTTC. It codes for CATGLGGQFTETQYF. The variable domain in full, completed from reference TRBV7-2 and TRBJ2-3, reads GAGVSQSPSNKVTEKGKDVELRCDPISGHTALYWYRQSLGQGLEFLIYFQGNSAPDKSGLPSDRFSAERTGGSVSTLTIQRTQQEDSAVYLCATGLGGQFTETQYFGPGTRLTVL.

For this clonotype: Because the CDR3's place on the DNA is in doubt, the DNA is left out and the CDR3 is given as listed by TCRdb. The chain links TRBV12-5 to TRBJ2-3; TRBD2, the table's D call, lacks a check against the DNA. The CDR3 totals 16 residues, both ends included. Germline V lookup: CDR1 LGHNT, CDR2 FRNRAP. The CDR3 region is CASGLVVAVGGGTLYF.

V and J are TRBV7-9 and TRBJ2-4, with a weak D call TRBD2 (6 bases). The J call is in doubt because the DNA end fits TRBJ2-3 better. In germline, CDR1 is SEHNR, CDR2 FQNEAQ (reference sequence). This CDR3 contains 16 residues. In nucleotides, the CDR3 is TGTCCGAGCAGCGTACTGGGGCTGCGGGACCCAAACACGCAGTATTTT. Translated, it gives CPSSVLGLRDPNTQYF.

This clonotype occurred a few times. One base away lies a much larger clone, so this may be a sequencing read error. The gene calls are TRBV6-5 and TRBJ2-1; D might be TRBD1 (6 bases). The J call may be in error: the DNA end matches TRBJ2-7 better. From germline, CDR1 is MNHEY and CDR2 SVGAGI. The CDR3 sequence is 15 residues long. CDR3 residues: CASSYSASQGNEQYF. The CDR3 DNA reads as TGTGCCAGCAGTTACTCGGCTAGCCAGGGGAATGAGCAGTACTTC.

With regard to this clonotype: The junction departs from the called germline gene at one end, perhaps through a read error. The gene calls are TRBV7-3 and TRBJ2-4; possible D gene TRBD2, 6 bases. The germline V gene encodes CDR1 SGHTA and CDR2 FQGTGA. The CDR3 contains 17 residues. Written as DNA, the CDR3 is TGTGCCAGCAGCTTCGGACCCGGGGGACGTATCAAAGACATTCAGTACTTC. Protein product: CASSFGPGGRIKDIQYF. The full variable domain, its missing parts supplied by reference TRBV7-3 and TRBJ2-4, is GAGVSQTPSNKVTEKGKYVELRCDPISGHTALYWYRQSLGQGPEFLIYFQGTGAADDSGLPNDRFFAVRPEGSVSTLKIQRTERGDSAVYLCASSFGPGGRIKDIQYFGAGTRLSVL.